A single sample gave rise to the 16 T cell receptor beta chains below, sequenced in a study of cytomegalovirus exposure and HLA in healthy donors. PCR involved 60 Vbeta and 13 Jbeta primers. Clones were read by immunoSEQ multiplex PCR, and TCRdb kept only the in-frame ones, dropping some. The table lists about 130,000 clones, about 78% of them singletons. The sequencing sample was made of PBMCs. The receptors derive from a human donor in good health.

V is TRBV2 and J is TRBJ1-2; 7 nucleotides align to TRBD1. Germline V gene sequence: CDR1 SNHLY, CDR2 FYNNEI. The CDR3 length is 17 residues. The V segment lost 5 bases and the J segment 4 bases; nucleotides outside the gene matches: 16. CDR3: CASSTKSRQGPLYGYTF. As DNA, the CDR3 is TGTGCCAGCAGTACCAAATCAAGACAGGGACCCCTCTATGGCTACACCTTC.

The rearrangement joins TRBV6-1 to TRBJ2-7; 15 bases line up with TRBD2. Germline V gene sequence: CDR1 MNHNS, CDR2 SASEGT. V lost 4 bases and J lost 3; bases outside the gene matches: 16. The CDR3 consists of 20 residues. The CDR3 DNA reads TGTGCCAGCAGTGCCCCCGTGACCGGGACTAGCGGGAGGTACGGCTACGAGCAGTACTTC. Translating it yields CASSAPVTGTSGRYGYEQYF.

The V call is TRBV5-1, the J call TRBJ2-2, with 14 bases matching TRBD2. The CDR3 spans 16 residues. Germline V gene sequence: CDR1 SGHRS, CDR2 YFSETQ. Trimming removed 3 bases from V and 7 bases from J; junction bases left unmatched: 5. CDR3 amino acids: CASSWGLAGASGELFF. The CDR3 region has the DNA TGCGCCAGCAGCTGGGGACTAGCGGGAGCAAGCGGGGAGCTGTTTTTT. Combining the CDR3 with reference TRBV5-1 and TRBJ2-2 gives the whole variable domain KAGVTQTPRYLIKTRGQQVTLSCSPISGHRSVSWYQQTPGQGLQFLFEYFSETQRNKGNFPGRFSGRQFSNSRSEMNVSTLELGDSALYLCASSWGLAGASGELFFGEGSRLTVL.

This clone appeared a few times. This chain uses TRBV28 with TRBJ1-1; tentative D call: TRBD1 (6 bases). Trimming cost V 7 bases and J 1 base, with 16 bases left between them. CDR3 size: 15 residues. Germline V gene lookup returns CDR1 MDHEN and CDR2 SYDVKM. The CDR3 coding sequence is TGTGCCAGCACCCCTTCAGGGGTCCGGAACACTGAAGCTTTCTTT. Translating gives CASTPSGVRNTEAFF.

The rearrangement uses TRBV6-5 and TRBJ1-1; 7 bases are shared with TRBD1. This CDR3 is 13 amino acids long. With 6 bases clipped from V and 5 bases from J, the junction kept 6 bases outside the gene matches. The germline CDR1 and CDR2 sequences are MNHEY and SVGAGI. CDR3 protein: CASRNAGGTEAFF. The DNA of the CDR3 is TGTGCCAGCAGGAACGCAGGGGGAACTGAAGCTTTCTTT.

The rearrangement links TRBV5-6 to TRBJ1-6; 8 nucleotides agree with TRBD1. CDR1 is SGHDT and CDR2 is YYEEEE in the germline V gene. This CDR3 has 17 residues. V dropped 1 base and J dropped 1; count of bases not matched to a gene: 4. The DNA of the CDR3 is TGTGCCAGCAGCTTGCAGGGGGCCAGGTCCTATAATTCACCCCTCCACTTT. Translation: CASSLQGARSYNSPLHF.

This clone turned up a few times. This chain joins TRBV6-4 and TRBJ2-1; possibly TRBD1 for D (6 bases). CDR1 is MRHNA, CDR2 SNTAGT, per germline. V dropped 4 bases and J dropped 7 bases, with 17 bases sitting between them. The length of the CDR3 is 15 residues. The CDR3 DNA follows: TGTGCCAGCAGTGGAGAGGACAGCCATTCTAATGAGCAGTTCTTC. Encoded protein: CASSGEDSHSNEQFF.

This chain links TRBV7-9 with TRBJ2-4; 8 bases line up with TRBD1. The germline V gene has CDR1 SEHNR and CDR2 FQNEAQ (reference sequence). The CDR3 is 16 amino acids. The V segment lost 5 bases and the J segment 4 bases; nucleotides outside the gene matches: 10. CDR3 in amino acids: CASSPLDRARKNIQYF. The CDR3 nucleotides read TGTGCCAGCAGCCCTTTGGACAGGGCAAGAAAAAACATTCAGTACTTC.

The chain joins TRBV5-1 to TRBJ2-7; 7 positions agree with TRBD1. This CDR3 is built from 17 residues. The J segment lost 2 bases and the V segment lost 0 bases, leaving 11 bases of the junction unmatched. The germline V gene encodes CDR1 SGHRS and CDR2 YFSETQ. The CDR3 nucleotides read TGCGCCAGCAGCTTGGCCCCCCAGGCAGGGGGAGCCTACGAGCAGTACTTC. Protein product: CASSLAPQAGGAYEQYF.

The chain uses TRBV10-3 and TRBJ2-1, with D uncertain. The CDR3 runs 11 residues. The germline V gene has CDR1 ENHRY and CDR2 SYGVKD. Deletions cut 4 bases from V and 8 bases from J, with 6 bases between. Here the CDR3 DNA reads TGTGCCATCAGTGTTCTCGATGAGCAGTTCTTC. Translation: CAISVLDEQFF.

The chain carries TRBV21-1 and TRBJ2-4; the table's TRBD2 call for D was not verified on the DNA. TRBV21-1 is a known pseudogene. This CDR3 spans 20 amino acids. The chain's CDR3 is CASSKDHPNGTSGRVNIQYF. CDR3 coding DNA: TGTGCCAGCAGCAAAGACCACCCCAATGGGACTAGCGGGAGAGTTAACATTCAGTACTTC.

Concerning this clone itself: The junction does not match germline at one end; this may be a read error. The chain links TRBV7-9 to TRBJ2-6, with D maybe TRBD2 (6 bases). The CDR3 is 17 amino acids. Germline V CDR1 and CDR2: SEHNR, FQNEAQ (reference sequence). The DNA for the CDR3 is TGTTCCAGCAGCTTACCGGGACTGGAGACTGGGGCCAACGTCCTGACTTTC. It specifies CSSSLPGLETGANVLTF.

J is TRBJ2-3 and V is TRBV5-1; TRBD2 is a possible D gene (6 bases). Between the trimmed V and J ends, which lost 0 bases and 4 bases, there was a span of 12 bases. Germline CDR1 reads SGHRS; CDR2 reads YFSETQ. CDR3 length equals 15 residues. In DNA form, the CDR3 reads TGCGCCAGCAGCTTGGTTGGGGGGAGCTCAGATACGCAGTATTTT. Its translation is CASSLVGGSSDTQYF.

This rearrangement joins TRBV19 to TRBJ1-1; possible D gene TRBD1, 6 bases. The CDR3 extends over 16 amino acids. Germline CDR1 and CDR2: LNHDA and SQIVND (reference sequence). Trimming took off 2 bases at V and 1 base at J, with 14 bases between the two ends. The CDR3 sequence is CASSIIIGRGNTEAFF. The DNA of the CDR3 is TGTGCCAGTAGTATAATAATCGGCAGGGGGAACACTGAAGCTTTCTTT. Full variable domain (remainder filled in from reference TRBV19 and TRBJ1-1): DGGITQSPKYLFRKEGQNVTLSCEQNLNHDAMYWYRQDPGQGLRLIYYSQIVNDFQKGDIAEGYSVSREKKESFPLTVTSAQKNPTAFYLCASSIIIGRGNTEAFFGQGTRLTVV.

CDR3 sequence reads: CASRGTGGQVREKLFF. The CDR3 DNA reads TGCGCCAGCAGGGGAACAGGGGGCCAAGTTCGTGAAAAACTGTTTTTT. The V call is TRBV5-1, the J call TRBJ1-4; 9 bases align to TRBD1. CDR1 is SGHRS and CDR2 is YFSETQ in the germline V gene. This CDR3 contains 16 residues. After removal of 5 bases from V and 7 bases from J, the junction contained 12 bases not matched to a gene.

The chain is built from TRBV30 and TRBJ2-7; TRBD1 aligns across 9 bases. CDR1 is GTSNPN and CDR2 is SVGIG in the germline V gene (reference sequence). The J segment lost 2 bases and the V segment lost 2 bases, leaving 7 bases of the junction unmatched. The CDR3 covers 15 residues. CDR3 sequence (DNA): TGTGCCTGGAGTCCACCGGGGACAGGGACCTACGAGCAGTACTTC. Protein product: CAWSPPGTGTYEQYF.